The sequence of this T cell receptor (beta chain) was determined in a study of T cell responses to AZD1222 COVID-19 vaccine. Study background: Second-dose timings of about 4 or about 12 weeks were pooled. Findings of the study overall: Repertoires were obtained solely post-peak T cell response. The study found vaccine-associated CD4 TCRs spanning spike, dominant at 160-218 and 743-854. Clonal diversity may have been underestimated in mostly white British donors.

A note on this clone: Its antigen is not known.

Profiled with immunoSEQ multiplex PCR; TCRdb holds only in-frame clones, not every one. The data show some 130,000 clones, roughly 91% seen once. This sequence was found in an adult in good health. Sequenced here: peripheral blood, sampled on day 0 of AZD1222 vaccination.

In DNA, the CDR3 is TGTGCCAGCAGCGCCCGGACAGGGTGGGATGAAAAACTGTTTTTT. Protein product: CASSARTGWDEKLFF. V and J are TRBV7-9 and TRBJ1-4, with TRBD1 identical over 8 bases. Germline CDR1 SEHNR, CDR2 FQNEAQ (reference sequence). V was pared by 5 bases and J by 6 bases, with 8 bases of the junction left unmatched. The CDR3 contains 15 residues.